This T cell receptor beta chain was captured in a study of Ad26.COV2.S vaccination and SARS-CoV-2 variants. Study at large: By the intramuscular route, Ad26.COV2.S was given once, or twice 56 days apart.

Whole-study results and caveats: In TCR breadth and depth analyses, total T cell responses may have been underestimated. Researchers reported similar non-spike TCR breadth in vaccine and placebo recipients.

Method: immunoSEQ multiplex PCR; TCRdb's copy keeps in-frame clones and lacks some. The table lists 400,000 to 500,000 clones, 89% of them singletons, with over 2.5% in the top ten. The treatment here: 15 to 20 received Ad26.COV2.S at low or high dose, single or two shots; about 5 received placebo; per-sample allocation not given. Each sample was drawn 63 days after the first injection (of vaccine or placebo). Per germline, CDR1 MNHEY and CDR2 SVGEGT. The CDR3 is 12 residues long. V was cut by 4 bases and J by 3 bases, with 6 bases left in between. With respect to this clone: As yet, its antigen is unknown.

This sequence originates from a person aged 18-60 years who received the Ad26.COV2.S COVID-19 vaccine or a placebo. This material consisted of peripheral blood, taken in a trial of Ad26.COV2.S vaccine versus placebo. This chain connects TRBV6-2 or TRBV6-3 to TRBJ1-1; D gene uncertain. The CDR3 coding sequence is TGTGCCAGCAGTTGGTCCTACACTGAAGCTTTCTTT. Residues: CASSWSYTEAFF.